One and the same sample provided the 12 T cell receptor beta chains below, sequenced in a study of cytomegalovirus exposure and HLA in healthy donors. The study ran its PCR with 60 Vbeta and 13 Jbeta primers. Measured with immunoSEQ multiplex PCR; TCRdb has only the in-frame clones, and not every one. This sample carries about 200,000 clones, around 79% of them seen once, and the ten largest clones take around 1.4%. The specimen sequenced was PBMCs. The source of these receptors is a woman aged 50 to 65 in good health and CMV-seronegative.

The rearrangement uses TRBV5-1 and TRBJ1-1; the match to TRBD1 covers 8 bases. Germline CDR1 SGHRS, CDR2 YFSETQ. V trimming: 0 bases; J trimming: 3 bases; junction bases outside the gene matches: 10. The length of the CDR3 is 17 residues. The CDR3 region is CASSLVPQGAGDTEAFF. CDR3 coding DNA: TGCGCCAGCAGCTTGGTTCCGCAGGGGGCCGGCGACACTGAAGCTTTCTTT. Drawing the rest from reference TRBV5-1 and TRBJ1-1, the complete variable domain is KAGVTQTPRYLIKTRGQQVTLSCSPISGHRSVSWYQQTPGQGLQFLFEYFSETQRNKGNFPGRFSGRQFSNSRSEMNVSTLELGDSALYLCASSLVPQGAGDTEAFFGQGTRLTVV.

The V and J genes are TRBV7-2 and TRBJ1-2; D is possibly TRBD1 (6 bases). Germline CDR1 and CDR2: SGHTA and FQGNSA. Trimming took 2 bases from V and 4 from J, leaving 11 bases between them. The CDR3 sequence is 14 residues long. The CDR3 region has the DNA TGTGCCAGCAGCTTATCCCAGGGGATCTATGGCTACACCTTC. Translated: CASSLSQGIYGYTF.

The V call is TRBV6-5, the J call TRBJ2-7; TRBD2 matches 14 bases. This CDR3 contains 15 residues. CDR1 and CDR2 from the germline V gene are MNHEY and SVGAGI. After removal of 5 bases from V and 4 bases from J, the junction contained 4 bases not matched to a gene. The CDR3 region is CASSPGTSGRYEQYF. The CDR3 DNA reads as TGTGCCAGCAGTCCTGGGACTAGCGGGAGATACGAGCAGTACTTC.

The genes are TRBV5-4 and TRBJ2-1; 7 positions agree with TRBD2. The CDR3 length is 13 residues. Trimming cost V 3 bases and J 6 bases; bases outside gene matches: 3. The germline V gene has CDR1 SGHNT and CDR2 YYREEE (reference sequence). The CDR3 region has the DNA TGTGCCAGCAGCTCGGGACTACTCAATGAGCAGTTCTTC. As protein: CASSSGLLNEQFF.

The rearrangement links TRBV9 to TRBJ2-3; D perhaps matches TRBD2 (6 bases). Between the trimmed V and J ends, which lost 3 bases and 2 bases, there was a span of 13 bases. Germline V gives CDR1 SGDLS, CDR2 YYNGEE. The CDR3 is 15 amino acids. CDR3: CASSDTAGFTDTQYF. CDR3 bases: TGTGCCAGCAGCGATACGGCGGGGTTCACAGATACGCAGTATTTT.

The chain uses TRBV7-3 and TRBJ2-3, with D unresolved. V gave up 8 bases and J gave up 1 base, with 10 bases separating them. Germline V gene sequence: CDR1 SGHTA, CDR2 FQGTGA. The CDR3 loop spans 13 amino acids. The CDR3 here is CASRPPGTDTQYF. The CDR3 bases are TGTGCCAGCCGCCCACCGGGCACAGATACGCAGTATTTT.

This rearrangement joins TRBV9 to TRBJ1-2; 9 bases match TRBD1. Trimming took 1 base from V and 0 from J; bases not matched to a gene: 13. Germline V gene lookup returns CDR1 SGDLS and CDR2 YYNGEE. The CDR3 loop spans 19 amino acids. The CDR3 loop is CASSVSVGTGFAPNYGYTF. The CDR3 DNA follows: TGTGCCAGCAGCGTATCCGTCGGGACAGGGTTTGCCCCTAACTATGGCTACACCTTC.

This sequence joins TRBV5-1 and TRBJ1-6; D may be TRBD1 (5 bases). V lost 1 base and J lost 7, with 18 bases in between. Germline CDR1 and CDR2: SGHRS and YFSETQ. The CDR3 length is 17 residues. The CDR3 region is CASSLWGPGSRNSPLHF. Written as DNA, the CDR3 is TGCGCCAGCAGCTTGTGGGGACCCGGGAGCAGAAATTCACCCCTCCACTTT.

The CDR3 is CASSLPGLGGHEQYF. The DNA for the CDR3 is TGTGCCAGCAGCTTACCGGGACTAGGAGGACACGAGCAGTACTTC. The J gene is TRBJ2-5, the V gene TRBV11-1, with 8 bases fitting TRBD2. The DNA matches TRBJ2-7 better at its end, which makes the J call doubtful. The CDR3 length is 15 residues. From germline, CDR1 is SGHAT and CDR2 FQDESV (reference sequence).

This chain joins TRBV10-3 and TRBJ2-3; 8 nucleotides line up with TRBD1. V lost 2 bases and J lost 5; bases outside the gene matches: 9. The germline gives CDR1 ENHRY, CDR2 SYGVKD. The CDR3 consists of 16 residues. CDR3 amino acids: CAISEDRGPPLDTQYF. DNA for the CDR3: TGTGCCATCAGTGAGGACAGGGGCCCGCCGCTAGATACGCAGTATTTT.

The chain couples TRBV7-9 to TRBJ1-2, with 9 nucleotides matching TRBD1. The trim removed 8 bases at V and 2 bases at J, leaving 6 bases unmatched. This CDR3 has 14 residues. Germline CDR1 is SEHNR and CDR2 is FQNEAQ (reference sequence). CDR3 residues: CASGEGQGNYGYTF. The CDR3 coding sequence is TGTGCCAGCGGGGAGGGACAGGGCAACTATGGCTACACCTTC.

V is TRBV14 and J is TRBJ1-1; D is unresolved. Trimming shortened V by 0 bases and J by 2 bases, and 25 bases separated the two germline ends. The CDR3 runs to 20 residues. Germline CDR1 is SGHDN and CDR2 is FVKESK. CDR3 amino acids: CASSQDEVGGISLYNTEAFF. In DNA form, the CDR3 reads TGTGCCAGCAGCCAAGATGAAGTAGGAGGTATCAGTCTTTACAACACTGAAGCTTTCTTT.